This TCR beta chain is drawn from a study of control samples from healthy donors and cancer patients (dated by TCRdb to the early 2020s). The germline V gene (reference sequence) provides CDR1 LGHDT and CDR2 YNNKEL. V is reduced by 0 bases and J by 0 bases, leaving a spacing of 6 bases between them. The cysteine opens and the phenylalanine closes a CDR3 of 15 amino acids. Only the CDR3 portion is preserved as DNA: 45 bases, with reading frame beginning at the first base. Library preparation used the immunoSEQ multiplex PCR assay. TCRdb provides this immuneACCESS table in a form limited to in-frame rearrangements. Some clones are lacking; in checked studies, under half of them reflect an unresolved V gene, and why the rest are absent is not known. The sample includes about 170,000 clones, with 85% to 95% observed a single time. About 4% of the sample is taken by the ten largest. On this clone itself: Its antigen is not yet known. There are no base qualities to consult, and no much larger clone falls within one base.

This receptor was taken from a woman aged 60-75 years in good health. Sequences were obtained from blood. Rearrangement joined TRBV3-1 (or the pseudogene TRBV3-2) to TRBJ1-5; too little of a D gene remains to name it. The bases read TGTGCCAGCAGCCAAGAATACGGTAGCAATCAGCCCCAGCATTTT. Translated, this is CASSQEYGSNQPQHF.